The rows below give T cell receptor beta chains drawn from one sample of a study of cytomegalovirus exposure and HLA in healthy donors. The table came from immunoSEQ multiplex PCR; TCRdb's copy has only in-frame clones and leaves some out. The table lists some 160,000 clones, approximately 81% of them singletons, with 2.5% in the top ten. Sequences were obtained from PBMCs. The source is a man aged 30-40 years in good health and CMV-seropositive. Both conserved end residues are part of each CDR3. A D gene is named only where the DNA matches it firmly. The size entry is marked missing in some rows and otherwise reads once, few, many or a size class.

v_call	clone_size	d_call	j_call	cdr3_nt	cdr3_aa
TRBV2	NA	TRBD1	TRBJ2-3	TGTGCCAGCAGGCCCGGACAGGGGGGATACACAGATACGCAGTATTTT	CASRPGQGGYTDTQYF
TRBV5-6	NA	TRBD1	TRBJ1-1	TGTGCCAGCAGCTCCGGGACAGGGCTGGCGAACACTGAAGCTTTCTTT	CASSSGTGLANTEAFF
TRBV7-2	NA	NA	TRBJ1-1	TGTGCCAGCAGCCTACCCGGGGTAGGAGGTACTGAAGCTTTCTTT	CASSLPGVGGTEAFF
TRBV5-1	NA	NA	TRBJ2-2	TGCGCCAGCGCTTCAGGAATCCCCGGGACACACACCGGGGAGCTGTTTTTT	CASASGIPGTHTGELFF
TRBV2	NA	NA	TRBJ2-5	TGTGCCAGCAGTGGGCGGGACCAAGAGACCCAGTACTTC	CASSGRDQETQYF
TRBV5-1	NA	NA	TRBJ1-2	TGCGCCAGCAGCTTTGGTCACAGCCTCTATGGCTACACCTTC	CASSFGHSLYGYTF
TRBV6-5	NA	TRBD1	TRBJ1-2	TGTGCCAGCAGTTACTCGAGAGTGCAGACAGGGAATGGCTACACCTTC	CASSYSRVQTGNGYTF
TRBV25-1	NA	NA	TRBJ1-1	TGTGCCAGCAGTGGTCCAGGGAGGACTGAAGCTTTCTTT	CASSGPGRTEAFF
TRBV11-3	NA	NA	TRBJ2-3	TGTGCCAGCAGCTCCAGGGTGGTTAGCACAGATACGCAGTATTTT	CASSSRVVSTDTQYF
TRBV19	NA	NA	TRBJ1-2	TGTGCCAGTAGTAAAAGGCAGGTCGACTATGGCTACACCTTC	CASSKRQVDYGYTF
TRBV7-9	once	NA	TRBJ2-7	TGTTCCAGCAGCCCTTATTCTCTTCCAGGCGCCTACGAGCAGTACTTC	CSSSPYSLPGAYEQYF
TRBV11-3	NA	NA	TRBJ1-5	TGTGCCAGCAGCTGGACAGAAAATCAGCCCCAGCATTTT	CASSWTENQPQHF
TRBV19	NA	TRBD2	TRBJ2-2	TGTGCCAGTAGTATGTATCCTAGCGGGAGGGGGACCGGGGAGCTGTTTTTT	CASSMYPSGRGTGELFF
TRBV5-4	NA	TRBD1	TRBJ1-4	TGTGCCAGCAGCTTGGGAGGGGGCGGTGAAAAACTGTTTTTT	CASSLGGGGEKLFF
TRBV11-1	NA	NA	TRBJ2-2	TGTGCCAGCGGCGGAGGAGGGCTTCCGAACACCGGGGAGCTGTTTTTT	CASGGGGLPNTGELFF
TRBV5-8	NA	NA	TRBJ2-7	TGTGCCAGCAGCTTCTACAGGTCATACGAGCAGTACTTC	CASSFYRSYEQYF
TRBV6-4	NA	NA	TRBJ1-5	TGTGCCAGCAGTGAGGGGAGTAATCAGCCCCAGCATTTT	CASSEGSNQPQHF
TRBV5-8	NA	TRBD1	TRBJ2-1	TGTGCCAGCAGCTTGGACAGGGGGCTGAATGAGCAGTTCTTC	CASSLDRGLNEQFF
TRBV7-2	NA	NA	TRBJ1-5	TGTGCCAGCAGCTCCTACCCGGGAGTTCAGCCCCAGCATTTT	CASSSYPGVQPQHF
TRBV19	NA	NA	TRBJ2-1	TGTGCCAGTACCTCGGAGGCCATCAATGAGCAGTTCTTC	CASTSEAINEQFF
TRBV4-1	once	TRBD2	TRBJ2-1	TGCGCCAGCAGCATCCGACTAGCGGGTTCCTACAATGAGCAGTTCTTC	CASSIRLAGSYNEQFF
TRBV6-1	NA	TRBD2	TRBJ2-1	TGTGCCGGCGGGACTAGCGACAATGAGCAGTTCTTC	CAGGTSDNEQFF
TRBV9	NA	NA	TRBJ1-1	TGTGCCAGCAGCGTAGATGCAGGTTTGAACACTGAAGCTTTCTTT	CASSVDAGLNTEAFF
TRBV2	once	NA	TRBJ1-5	TGTGCCAGCAGTGCGGGTTACCAGCCCCAGCATTTT	CASSAGYQPQHF
TRBV2	NA	NA	TRBJ1-5	TGTGCCAGCAGTCAGGGGAGGGGGGTTTCCCCACAACAGCCCCAGCATTTT	CASSQGRGVSPQQPQHF
TRBV10-3	NA	TRBD2	TRBJ2-3	TGTGCGGCGGGGGACTACGGCCGGTATTTT	CAAGDYGRYF
TRBV27	NA	NA	TRBJ2-6	TGTGCCAGCAGGGGAGAGAGCTCTGGGGCCAACGTCCTGACTTTC	CASRGESSGANVLTF
TRBV19	NA	NA	TRBJ2-5	TGTGCCAGTAGTCCCCCGGGACAAGAGACCCAGTACTTC	CASSPPGQETQYF
TRBV6-1	few	NA	TRBJ1-3	TGTGCCAGCAGTGTCGCCGGACACTCTGGAAACACCATATATTTT	CASSVAGHSGNTIYF
TRBV27	NA	NA	TRBJ1-2	TGTGCCAGCTCTTCCTTAGGGGAGGGCAGGGATGGCTACACCTTC	CASSSLGEGRDGYTF
TRBV13	NA	TRBD1	TRBJ1-4	TGTGCCAGCAGCTTAAGGTTGACGGGGACAGGGTATAATGAAAAACTGTTTTTT	CASSLRLTGTGYNEKLFF
TRBV19	NA	NA	TRBJ1-1	TGTGCCAGTAGTATTCAAGGGGGCACTGAAGCTTTCTTT	CASSIQGGTEAFF
TRBV19	NA	TRBD1	TRBJ2-5	TGTGCCAGTAGTATAGATCCTCCGGGACAGGGCTTCCAAGAGACCCAGTACTTC	CASSIDPPGQGFQETQYF
TRBV27	NA	TRBD2	TRBJ2-3	TGTGCCAGCAGTGGACCCCTTAGGACTAGCGGGACGGATACGCAGTATTTT	CASSGPLRTSGTDTQYF
TRBV5-4	NA	TRBD1	TRBJ1-2	TGTGCCAGCAGCTTAGGGGGCTCCTATGGCTACACCTTC	CASSLGGSYGYTF
TRBV11-3	NA	TRBD1	TRBJ1-2	TGTGCCAGCAGCATTAGACAGGGGGTGTCCTATGGCTACACCTTC	CASSIRQGVSYGYTF
TRBV7-2	NA	NA	TRBJ2-7	TGTGCCAGCAGCCAACGGCAGGAGGGCGAGCAGTACTTC	CASSQRQEGEQYF
TRBV4-2	NA	TRBD2	TRBJ2-1	TGTGCCAGCAGCCCCACGGCGGGGGGCAACAATGAGCAGTTCTTC	CASSPTAGGNNEQFF
TRBV6-1	NA	TRBD1	TRBJ2-7	TGTGCCAGTCGGCTGTGGGGACAGGGCGCCTACGAGCAGTACTTC	CASRLWGQGAYEQYF
TRBV5-4	NA	NA	TRBJ2-3	TGTGCCAGCAGCTTCGGAGGAGGAGATACGCAGTATTTT	CASSFGGGDTQYF
TRBV4-1	NA	TRBD2	TRBJ2-7	TGCGCCAGCAGCCAAGATAGAGGAGCGGGAGGTTCCTACGAGCAGTACTTC	CASSQDRGAGGSYEQYF
TRBV6-5	NA	NA	TRBJ1-6	TGTGCCAGCAGTTACTCACAGGGCCTACCCCTCCACTTT	CASSYSQGLPLHF
TRBV9	NA	TRBD1	TRBJ2-4	TGTGCCAGCAGCCCGGGACAGGGGTACAAAAACATTCAGTACTTC	CASSPGQGYKNIQYF
TRBV9	NA	NA	TRBJ2-1	TGTGCCAGCAGCAGAGTAGGTAGACAGCATGAGCAGTTCTTC	CASSRVGRQHEQFF
TRBV10-1	NA	NA	TRBJ2-2	TGCGCCAGCAGTGAGGGACTAAACACCGGGGAGCTGTTTTTT	CASSEGLNTGELFF
TRBV10-2	NA	TRBD2	TRBJ2-5	TGCGCCAGTCACCTAGCGGGAGGCCCTGGGACCCAGTACTTC	CASHLAGGPGTQYF
TRBV10-3	once	NA	TRBJ2-3	TGTGCCATCAGTGATGGGTTAGCGGACACAGATACGCAGTATTTT	CAISDGLADTDTQYF
TRBV6-5	NA	TRBD2	TRBJ2-1	TGTGCCAGCAGTTACGACTCTAGCGGGTACAATGAGCAGTTCTTC	CASSYDSSGYNEQFF
TRBV4-3	NA	NA	TRBJ2-1	TGCGCCAGCAGCCAACAACCGGGAGTGGTCTACAATGAGCAGTTCTTC	CASSQQPGVVYNEQFF
TRBV5-1	NA	NA	TRBJ1-1	TGCGCCAGCAGCTTGCTCGCAGGGGCGAACACTGAAGCTTTCTTT	CASSLLAGANTEAFF
TRBV4-3	NA	NA	TRBJ2-2	TGCGCCAGCAGCCTTTTCCAGGGGAACACCGGGGAGCTGTTTTTT	CASSLFQGNTGELFF
TRBV15	NA	NA	TRBJ2-1	TGTGCCACCAGCAGAGAAGGGGTCCTGAGGACTGAGCAGTTCTTC	CATSREGVLRTEQFF
TRBV5-1	NA	NA	TRBJ1-1	TGCGCCAGCAGCCCGGAAGCGTCGAACACTGAAGCTTTCTTT	CASSPEASNTEAFF
TRBV5-5	NA	NA	TRBJ2-2	TGTGCCAGCAGCTTCGAGGGCGCCATCACCGGGGAGCTGTTTTTT	CASSFEGAITGELFF
TRBV6-5	NA	TRBD1	TRBJ1-1	TGTGCCAGCAGTCCAGCGGGACAGGGCACTGAAGCTTTCTTT	CASSPAGQGTEAFF
TRBV7-3	NA	NA	TRBJ2-2	TGTGCCAGCAGCTTAATCGTGAAGCCCACCGCAAACACCGGGGAGCTGTTTTTT	CASSLIVKPTANTGELFF
TRBV4-3	NA	TRBD2	TRBJ2-1	TGCGCCAGCAGCCAACCCGGGGCGGGAGGTGGTGAGCAGTTCTTC	CASSQPGAGGGEQFF
TRBV5-6	NA	NA	TRBJ2-6	TGTGCCAGCAGCTTTCGGCGGTCGGAATCCTACTCTGGGGCCAACGTCCTGACTTTC	CASSFRRSESYSGANVLTF
TRBV5-1	few	NA	TRBJ1-5	TGCGCCAGCAGCTTGGGGACAGCTAGCAATCAGCCCCAGCATTTT	CASSLGTASNQPQHF